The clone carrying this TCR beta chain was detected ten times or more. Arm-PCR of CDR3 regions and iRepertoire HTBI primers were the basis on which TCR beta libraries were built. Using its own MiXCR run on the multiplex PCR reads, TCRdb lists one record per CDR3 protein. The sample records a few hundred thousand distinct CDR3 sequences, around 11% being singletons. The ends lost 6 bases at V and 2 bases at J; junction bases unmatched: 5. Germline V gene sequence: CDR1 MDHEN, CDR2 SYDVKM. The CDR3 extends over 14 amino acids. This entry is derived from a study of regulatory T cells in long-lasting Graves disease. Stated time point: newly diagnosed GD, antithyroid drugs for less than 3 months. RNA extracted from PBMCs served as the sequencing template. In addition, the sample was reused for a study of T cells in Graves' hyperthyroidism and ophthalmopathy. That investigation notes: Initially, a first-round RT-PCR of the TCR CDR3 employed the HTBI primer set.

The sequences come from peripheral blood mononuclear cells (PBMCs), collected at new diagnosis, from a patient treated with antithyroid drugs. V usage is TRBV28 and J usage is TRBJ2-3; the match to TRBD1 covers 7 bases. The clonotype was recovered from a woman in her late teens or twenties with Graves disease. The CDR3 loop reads CASSSTGTTDTQYF. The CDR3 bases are TGTGCCAGCAGCTCGACAGGGACCACAGATACGCAGTATTTT.